A single sample gave rise to the 8 T cell receptor beta chains below, sequenced in a study of identical twins. TCRdb re-called the 5' RACE reads through MiXCR, storing one row per CDR3 protein. Here the sample spans approximately 500,000 distinct CDR3 sequences, roughly a quarter being singletons. The same sample was also studied in work on T cells expressing NK-cell markers.

Sequenced: CD4+ T cells sorted from blood. The receptor source for this set is a woman younger than 30 in good health.

The chain uses TRBV5-1 and TRBJ2-1; 8 bases match TRBD2. The CDR3 totals 15 residues. The V segment lost 5 bases and the J segment 3 bases; nucleotides outside the gene matches: 7. Germline CDR1 and CDR2: SGHRS and YFSETQ. CDR3 coding DNA: TGCGCCAGCAGGTCCCCAAGCGGGAGCTACAATGAGCAGTTCTTC. Amino acids: CASRSPSGSYNEQFF. Variable domain in full (rest from reference TRBV5-1 and TRBJ2-1): KAGVTQTPRYLIKTRGQQVTLSCSPISGHRSVSWYQQTPGQGLQFLFEYFSETQRNKGNFPGRFSGRQFSNSRSEMNVSTLELGDSALYLCASRSPSGSYNEQFFGPGTRLTVL.

The chain joins TRBV9 to TRBJ2-1, with D perhaps being TRBD1 or TRBD2 (6 bases each). Between the trimmed V and J ends, which lost 0 bases and 9 bases, there was a span of 13 bases. CDR1 and CDR2 from the germline V gene are SGDLS and YYNGEE. This CDR3 is built from 14 residues. CDR3 DNA sequence: TGTGCCAGCAGCGTAGTAGGGGGGCGAACTGAGCAGTTCTTC. Translating gives CASSVVGGRTEQFF.

The chain combines TRBV12-3 or TRBV12-4 with TRBJ1-5; D uncertain. This CDR3 is built from 13 residues. V lost 7 bases and J lost 11, with 18 bases in between. The CDR3, as DNA: TGTGCCAGCACCCTTTCTGGGGTTCAAGCCCAGCATTTT. It specifies CASTLSGVQAQHF.

This clonotype came up a few times. J is TRBJ2-1 and V is TRBV11-2; weak D call: TRBD2 (5 bases). CDR1 SGHAT and CDR2 FQNNGV come from the germline V gene. The CDR3 runs to 14 residues. With 7 bases removed from V and 3 bases from J, the gap between germline ends came to 13 bases. This CDR3 is CASTSSGLYNEQFF. CDR3 sequence (DNA): TGTGCCAGCACCAGCTCAGGACTCTACAATGAGCAGTTCTTC.

The CDR3 here is CASSLDAISSYNEQFF. The DNA for the CDR3 is TGTGCCAGCAGCTTAGATGCAATCAGCTCCTACAATGAGCAGTTCTTC. The chain recombines TRBV11-3 with TRBJ2-1; no definite D call. Germline-derived CDR1 and CDR2 are SGHNT and YENEEA. Trimming took off 0 bases at V and 0 bases at J, with 9 bases between the two ends. The CDR3 runs to 16 residues.

This clonotype was observed at least ten times. This chain uses TRBV12-3 or TRBV12-4 with TRBJ2-1, with 13 bases that match TRBD2. V lost 6 bases and J lost 7; bases outside the gene matches: 6. This CDR3 is 15 amino acids long. CDR3 sequence (DNA): TGTGCCAGCAGCAGGACTAGCGGGAGTCGGAATGAGCAGTTCTTC. Translated: CASSRTSGSRNEQFF.

In this sample, this clonotype turned up a few times. The V and J genes are TRBV7-6 and TRBJ2-1; D possibly corresponds to TRBD2 (6 bases). This CDR3 comprises 16 residues. The germline V gene has CDR1 SGHVS and CDR2 FNYEAQ. With 2 bases removed from V and 3 bases from J, the gap between germline ends came to 14 bases. CDR3 sequence reads: CASSLIWGGGYNEQFF. The CDR3 region has the DNA TGTGCCAGCAGCTTAATATGGGGAGGCGGCTACAATGAGCAGTTCTTC.

The gene calls are TRBV2 and TRBJ2-3; 7 bases are a match to TRBD2. CDR1 and CDR2 from the germline V gene are SNHLY and FYNNEI. V was pared by 8 bases and J by 2 bases, with 10 bases of the junction left unmatched. The CDR3 consists of 15 residues. CDR3 amino acids: CASGPLLAFTDTQYF. CDR3 coding DNA: TGTGCCAGCGGCCCCTTACTAGCGTTCACAGATACGCAGTATTTT.